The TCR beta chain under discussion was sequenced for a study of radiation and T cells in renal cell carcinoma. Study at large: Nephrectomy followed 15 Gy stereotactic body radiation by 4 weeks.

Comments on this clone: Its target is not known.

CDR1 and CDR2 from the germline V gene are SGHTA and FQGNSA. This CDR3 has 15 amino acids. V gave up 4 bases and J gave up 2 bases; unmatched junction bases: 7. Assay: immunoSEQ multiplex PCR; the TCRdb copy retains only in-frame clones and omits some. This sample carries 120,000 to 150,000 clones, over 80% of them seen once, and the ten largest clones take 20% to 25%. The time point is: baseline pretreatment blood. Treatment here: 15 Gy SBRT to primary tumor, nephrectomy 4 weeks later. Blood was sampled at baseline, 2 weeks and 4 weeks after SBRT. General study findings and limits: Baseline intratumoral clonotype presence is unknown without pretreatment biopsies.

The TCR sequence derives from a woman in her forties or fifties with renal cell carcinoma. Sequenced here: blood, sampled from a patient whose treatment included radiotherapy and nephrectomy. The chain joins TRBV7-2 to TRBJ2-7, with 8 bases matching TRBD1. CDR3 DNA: TGTGCCAGCAGCTCGATCGACAGGGGAACCTACGAGCAGTACTTC. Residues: CASSSIDRGTYEQYF.